A single sample is the source of the 10 T cell receptor beta chains below, sequenced in a study of cytomegalovirus exposure and HLA in healthy donors. PCR involved 60 Vbeta and 13 Jbeta primers. TCRdb's copy holds only in-frame clones and misses some; the assay was immunoSEQ multiplex PCR. Of around 150,000 clones listed, approximately 80% are singletons. Sequencing was performed on PBMCs. Receptors originate from a man younger than 45 in good health and CMV-seronegative.

The V gene is TRBV6-5, the J gene TRBJ2-5, with 7 bases matching TRBD2. This CDR3 comprises 14 residues. Trimming cost V 9 bases and J 7 bases; bases outside gene matches: 14. Germline V gives CDR1 MNHEY, CDR2 SVGAGI. In DNA, the CDR3 is TGTGCCAGTCGACTAGCTAGCGCCACTGGGACCCAGTACTTC. Residues: CASRLASATGTQYF.

This rearrangement joins TRBV7-9 to TRBJ2-1; 8 bases are shared with TRBD1. Looked up from germline, CDR1 is SEHNR and CDR2 is FQNEAQ (reference sequence). This CDR3 spans 17 amino acids. The ends lost 4 bases at V and 0 bases at J; junction bases unmatched: 8. Written as DNA, the CDR3 is TGTGCCAGCAGCTCGACTCGGACAGGGAGCTCCTACAATGAGCAGTTCTTC. This codes for CASSSTRTGSSYNEQFF. Together with reference TRBV7-9 and TRBJ2-1, the CDR3 gives the full variable domain: DTGVSQNPRHKITKRGQNVTFRCDPISEHNRLYWYRQTLGQGPEFLTYFQNEAQLEKSRLLSDRFSAERPKGSFSTLEIQRTEQGDSAMYLCASSSTRTGSSYNEQFFGPGTRLTVL.

The chain has TRBV6-6 and TRBJ2-3, with 10 bases lining up with TRBD1. The CDR3 sequence is 15 residues long. The V gene end was trimmed by 7 bases and the J gene end by 2 bases; junction bases not matched to a gene: 6. The germline gives CDR1 MNHNY, CDR2 SVGAGI (reference sequence). The CDR3 region is CASIRTGGVTDTQYF. The CDR3 region has the DNA TGTGCCAGCATCCGGACAGGGGGAGTCACAGATACGCAGTATTTT.

V is TRBV7-8 and J is TRBJ2-1, with 9 bases matching TRBD2. This CDR3 has 16 amino acids. Germline trimming cut 7 bases from V and 3 bases from J; bases unmatched to any gene: 10. Per germline, CDR1 SGHVS and CDR2 FQNEAQ. For the CDR3, the DNA is TGTGCCAGCACCCCAATCGGTAGCGGGAGCTACAATGAGCAGTTCTTC. Its protein is CASTPIGSGSYNEQFF. Full variable domain (rest looked up from reference TRBV7-8 and TRBJ2-1): GAGVSQSPRYKVAKRGQDVALRCDPISGHVSLFWYQQALGQGPEFLTYFQNEAQLDKSGLPSDRFFAERPEGSVSTLKIQRTQQEDSAVYLCASTPIGSGSYNEQFFGPGTRLTVL.

This chain connects TRBV18 to TRBJ2-7, with no clear D. The V gene lost 3 bases and the J gene lost 3 bases, with 15 bases spanning the gap. The CDR3 loop spans 15 amino acids. The V gene's germline CDR1 is KGHSH and CDR2 LQKENI. The CDR3 sequence: CASSPPATPYYEQYF. For the CDR3, the DNA is TGTGCCAGCTCACCTCCCGCGACTCCTTACTACGAGCAGTACTTC.

CDR3 in DNA: TGTGCCAGCTCACCACCGATATCCGGGGGGCAGCGAGAGACCCAGTACTTC. Encoded protein: CASSPPISGGQRETQYF. The chain joins TRBV18 to TRBJ2-5, with D possibly being TRBD2 (7 bases). The CDR3 runs 17 residues. Germline V CDR1 and CDR2: KGHSH, LQKENI. Trimming pared 0 bases from V and 4 bases from J, leaving 18 bases between.

The gene calls are TRBV19 and TRBJ2-3; the match to TRBD2 covers 10 bases. CDR1 and CDR2 from the germline V gene are LNHDA and SQIVND (reference sequence). Trimming took 5 bases from V and 0 from J; bases not matched to a gene: 11. There are 18 residues in the CDR3. The CDR3 nucleotides are TGTGCCAGTAGTTTCTCTAGCGGGAGTCGGTCTAGCACAGATACGCAGTATTTT. Translated: CASSFSSGSRSSTDTQYF.

J is TRBJ2-7 and V is TRBV21-1; the D call in the table, TRBD1, was not verified against the DNA. TRBV21-1 is flagged as a pseudogene. This CDR3 contains 15 residues. This CDR3 reads CASSKAGRDSYEQYF. DNA for the CDR3: TGTGCCAGCAGCAAAGCTGGCAGGGACTCCTACGAGCAGTACTTC.

This clone was counted once. The J gene is TRBJ1-1, the V gene TRBV5-8; D gene ambiguous. CDR3 size: 14 residues. CDR1 SGHTS and CDR2 YDEGEE come from the germline V gene. Between the trimmed V and J ends, which lost 0 bases and 5 bases, there was a span of 11 bases. The CDR3 nucleotides are TGTGCCAGCAGCTTGGCCTTTAGCCGGACTGAAGCTTTCTTT. It encodes CASSLAFSRTEAFF.

The V gene is TRBV7-6, the J gene TRBJ2-3, with TRBD1 matching over 7 bases. With V trimmed by 4 bases and J by 1 base, 11 bases remained unmatched. This CDR3 comprises 17 residues. Germline lookup yields CDR1 SGHVS and CDR2 FNYEAQ. CDR3 in amino acids: CASSSTPRGRGTDTQYF. CDR3 DNA sequence: TGTGCCAGCAGCTCCACCCCTAGGGGGCGTGGCACAGATACGCAGTATTTT.